This T cell receptor (beta chain) was sequenced for a study of blood T cell repertoires in COVID-19. Across the whole study: Spain, Italy and the United States supplied samples that represented acute and convalescent COVID-19. Sources were T cells, B-cell-depleted T cells, or PBMCs; the material itself was cDNA or gDNA.

V dropped 3 bases and J dropped 1; count of bases not matched to a gene: 6. The CDR3 sequence is 15 residues long. CDR1 is SGDLS and CDR2 is YYNGEE in the germline V gene. In the authors' workflow: By means of reference gene primer amplification, nucleated cell counts were estimated. Using immunoSEQ multiplex PCR, the repertoire was profiled, and TCRdb retains in-frame clones only, with some absent. That table is the source of V, J and clone size, and D and trimming were worked out from the DNA. Counted here are some 250,000 clones, 88% occurring once; the ten biggest clones make up about 0.7%. This TCR was recovered from a human donor in a cohort sampled during active COVID-19. Sequenced: peripheral blood. The chain has TRBV9 and TRBJ1-1, with 7 bases matching TRBD1. This chain's CDR3 is CASSARDRSNTEAFF. The CDR3 region has the DNA TGTGCCAGCAGCGCGCGGGACAGATCGAACACTGAAGCTTTCTTT.